This TCR beta chain was observed in a study of T cells after yellow fever vaccination (dated by TCRdb to the late 2010s). As for the study more broadly: Libraries from fractions with low cell numbers were prepared with the SMART-Seq v4 Ultra Low Input RNA kit. To follow T-cell clones before and after both primary and booster YFV17D yellow fever vaccination, bulk TCR alpha and beta repertoires underwent longitudinal sequencing. Two healthy male donors made up the cohort, one aged 18 to 30 years and the other aged 30 to 40 years. Blood samples were taken at several timepoints before and after primary and secondary immunization, and bulk PBMC replicates and cell subsets were isolated.

This clonotype was observed many times. The antigen this receptor binds is unknown. No clone much larger than this one lies a single base away; base qualities are absent. The treatment or condition label of this sample denotes: live attenuated yellow fever vaccine strain. At every blood-draw timepoint, two biological replicates of bulk PBMCs were collected. PBMCs were isolated from peripheral blood using a standard Ficoll-Paque protocol. TriZol was used to extract RNA from bulk PBMCs, CD4 and CD8 fractions, and dextramer-positive and dextramer-negative fractions. Counted from cysteine to phenylalanine, this CDR3 has 15 amino acids. The entry retains the CDR3 DNA only, 45 bases that are in frame from base 1. From the germline V gene (reference sequence), CDR1 is SGHKS and CDR2 is YYEKEE. Relative to germline, V is 4 bases shorter and J is 3 bases shorter, with 13 bases between their ends. Broad study findings and their caveats: The secondary T-cell response was found to be weaker but faster than the primary response, with a peak reached on day 5 rather than on day 15. Most clones expanded after primary vaccination (about 95% of CD4 and 70% to 90% of CD8) were re-detected after the booster, suggesting that broad memory maintenance occurred. Because the study included only a couple of donors, the extent to which the findings can be generalized is limited. A small share of clonotypes occurred in both CD4 and CD8 compartments, likely arising from convergent recombination. Because abundant contaminating clonotypes from the bulk population could be contained in FACS-sorted repertoires, computational filtering was required.

Reads for this sample came from an Illumina NovaSeq 6000. TCR cDNA was synthesized by 5'RACE template switching, which introduced a universal primer site and unique molecular identifiers. Priming of cDNA synthesis was performed from both the TCR alpha and TCR beta constant segments. Libraries were amplified in two PCR steps, with sample barcodes and sequencing adapters added in the second step. Sequencing of libraries was done on Illumina HiSeq 2500 (2x100 bp) or NovaSeq (2x150 bp). The original pipeline was this. MIGEC handled demultiplexing of reads and collapsing into UMI consensus sequences, while MiXCR performed V(D)J alignment. Vaccine-responding clonotypes were defined with edgeR using replicate PBMC samples, requiring FDR below 0.01 and a log2 fold change above 5 up to day 15. Bulk clonotypes were assigned CD4 or CD8 identity according to which sequenced CD4 or CD8 repertoire held them at higher abundance. The raw public reads went through TCRdb reprocessing: fastp at Q25, MiXCR clone calling, in-frame beta chains kept. Identical CDR3 proteins give one entry, which carries the most common genes and DNA. The V and J calls here are based on TCRdb, not the publication. In this sample the table shows about 330,000 distinct CDR3 sequences, about 4% of which occur a single time. The ten largest clones add up to 20% to 25% of the sample.

The sequence was obtained from a man between 18 and 29 years old who received the YFV17D yellow fever vaccine. The rearrangement joined TRBV5-5 to TRBJ2-2; the D gene could be either TRBD1 or TRBD2, each agreeing at 6 bases. Source: PBMCs, taken 5 days after the yellow fever booster vaccination. The DNA sequence follows: TGTGCCAGCAGCCTGGGGGGACAACACACCGGGGAGCTGTTTTTT. It translates to CASSLGGQHTGELFF.